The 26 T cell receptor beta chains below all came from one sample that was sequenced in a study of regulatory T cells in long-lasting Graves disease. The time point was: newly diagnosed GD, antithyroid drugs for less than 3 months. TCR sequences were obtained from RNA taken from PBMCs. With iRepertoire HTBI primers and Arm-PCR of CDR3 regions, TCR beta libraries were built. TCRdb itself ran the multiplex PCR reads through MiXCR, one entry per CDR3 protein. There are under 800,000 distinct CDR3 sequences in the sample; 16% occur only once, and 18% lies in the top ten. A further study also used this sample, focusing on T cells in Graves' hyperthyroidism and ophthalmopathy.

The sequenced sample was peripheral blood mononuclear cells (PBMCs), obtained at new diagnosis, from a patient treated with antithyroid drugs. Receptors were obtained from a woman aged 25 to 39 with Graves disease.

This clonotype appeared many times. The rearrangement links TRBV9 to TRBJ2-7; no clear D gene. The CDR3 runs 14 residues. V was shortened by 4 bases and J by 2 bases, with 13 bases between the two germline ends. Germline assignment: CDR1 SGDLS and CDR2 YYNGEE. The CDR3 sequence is CASSPAGRAYEQYF. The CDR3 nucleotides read TGTGCCAGCAGCCCCGCCGGCAGAGCCTACGAGCAGTACTTC. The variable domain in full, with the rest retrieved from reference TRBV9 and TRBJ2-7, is DSGVTQTPKHLITATGQRVTLRCSPRSGDLSVYWYQQSLDQGLQFLIQYYNGEERAKGNILERFSAQQFPDLHSELNLSSLELGDSALYFCASSPAGRAYEQYFGPGTRLTVT.

The CDR3 here is CASSLSSSSYNEQFF. CDR3 sequence (DNA): TGTGCCAGCTCCCTATCATCCAGCTCCTACAATGAGCAGTTCTTC. This sequence joins TRBV18 and TRBJ2-1, with D hard to call. CDR1 is KGHSH, CDR2 LQKENI, per germline. The CDR3 has 15 residues. The ends were cut back, 6 bases at V and 0 bases at J, with 12 bases in the middle.

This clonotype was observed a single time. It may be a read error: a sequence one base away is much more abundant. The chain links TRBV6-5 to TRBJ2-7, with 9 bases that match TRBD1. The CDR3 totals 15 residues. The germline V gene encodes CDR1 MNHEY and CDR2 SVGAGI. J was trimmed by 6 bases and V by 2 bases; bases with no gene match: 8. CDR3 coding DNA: TGTGCCAGCAGTTACACCCAGGGACAGGGCTGCGAGCAGTACTTC. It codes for CASSYTQGQGCEQYF.

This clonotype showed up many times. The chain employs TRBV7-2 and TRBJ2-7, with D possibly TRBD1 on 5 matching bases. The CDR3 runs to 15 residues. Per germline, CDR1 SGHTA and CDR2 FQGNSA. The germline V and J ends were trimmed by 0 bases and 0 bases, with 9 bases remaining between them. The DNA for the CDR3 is TGTGCCAGCAGCTTAGCGCCGGACACCTCCTACGAGCAGTACTTC. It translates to CASSLAPDTSYEQYF.

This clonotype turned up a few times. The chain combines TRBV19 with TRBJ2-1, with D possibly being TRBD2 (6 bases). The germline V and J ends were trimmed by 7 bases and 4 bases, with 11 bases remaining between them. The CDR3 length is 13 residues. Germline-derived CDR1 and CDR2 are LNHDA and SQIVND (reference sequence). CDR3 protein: CASKPLAYNEQFF. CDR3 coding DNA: TGTGCCAGTAAACCGCTAGCGTACAATGAGCAGTTCTTC.

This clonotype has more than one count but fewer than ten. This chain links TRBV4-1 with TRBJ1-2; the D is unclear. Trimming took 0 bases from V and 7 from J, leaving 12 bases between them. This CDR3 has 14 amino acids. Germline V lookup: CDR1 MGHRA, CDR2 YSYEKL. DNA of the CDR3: TGCGCCAGCAGCCAAGACGCGGGGATGGGTGGCTACACCTTC. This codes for CASSQDAGMGGYTF.

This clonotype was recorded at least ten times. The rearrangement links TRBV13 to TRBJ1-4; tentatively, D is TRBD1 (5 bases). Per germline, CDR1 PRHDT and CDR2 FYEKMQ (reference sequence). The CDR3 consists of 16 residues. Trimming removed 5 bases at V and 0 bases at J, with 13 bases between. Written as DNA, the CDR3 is TGTGCCAGCAGCGAAGACAGATCTCCAACTAATGAAAAACTGTTTTTT. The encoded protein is CASSEDRSPTNEKLFF.

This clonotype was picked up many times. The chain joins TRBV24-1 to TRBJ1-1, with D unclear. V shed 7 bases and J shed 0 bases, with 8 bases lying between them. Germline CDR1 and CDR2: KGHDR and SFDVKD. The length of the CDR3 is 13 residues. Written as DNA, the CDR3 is TGTGCCACCAGCGGGCAGATGAACACTGAAGCTTTCTTT. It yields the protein CATSGQMNTEAFF.

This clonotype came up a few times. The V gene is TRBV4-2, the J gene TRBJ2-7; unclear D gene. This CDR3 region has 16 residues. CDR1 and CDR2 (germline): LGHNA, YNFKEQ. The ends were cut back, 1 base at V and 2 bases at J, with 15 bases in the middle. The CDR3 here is CASSQGLRVTPYEQYF. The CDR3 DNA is TGTGCCAGCAGCCAAGGTCTTAGAGTAACACCCTACGAGCAGTACTTC.

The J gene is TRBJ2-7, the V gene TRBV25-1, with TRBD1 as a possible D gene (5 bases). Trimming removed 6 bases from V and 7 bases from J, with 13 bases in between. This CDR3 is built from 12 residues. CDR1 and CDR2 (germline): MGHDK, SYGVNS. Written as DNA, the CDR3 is TGTGCCAGCAGCTTCTCAGGGCGGGAGCAGTACTTC. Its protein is CASSFSGREQYF.

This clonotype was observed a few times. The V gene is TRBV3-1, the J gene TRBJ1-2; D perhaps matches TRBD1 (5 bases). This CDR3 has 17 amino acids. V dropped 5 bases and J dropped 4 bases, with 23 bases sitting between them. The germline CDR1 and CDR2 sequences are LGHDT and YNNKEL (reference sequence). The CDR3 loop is CASSTRDWGPALYGYTF. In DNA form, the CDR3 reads TGTGCCAGCAGCACGCGGGACTGGGGTCCAGCACTCTATGGCTACACCTTC.

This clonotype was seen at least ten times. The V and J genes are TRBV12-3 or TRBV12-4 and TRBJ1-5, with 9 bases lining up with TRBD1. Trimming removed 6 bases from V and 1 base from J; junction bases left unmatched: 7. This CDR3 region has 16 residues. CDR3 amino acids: CASREQGATSNQPQHF. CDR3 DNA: TGTGCCAGCAGGGAACAGGGGGCAACGAGCAATCAGCCCCAGCATTTT.

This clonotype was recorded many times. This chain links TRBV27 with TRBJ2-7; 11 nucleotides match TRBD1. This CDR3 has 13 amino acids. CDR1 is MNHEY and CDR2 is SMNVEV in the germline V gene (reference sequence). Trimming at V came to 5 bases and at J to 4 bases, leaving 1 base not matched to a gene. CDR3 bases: TGTGCCAGCAGTGGGGACAGGGGGTACGAGCAGTACTTC. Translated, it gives CASSGDRGYEQYF.

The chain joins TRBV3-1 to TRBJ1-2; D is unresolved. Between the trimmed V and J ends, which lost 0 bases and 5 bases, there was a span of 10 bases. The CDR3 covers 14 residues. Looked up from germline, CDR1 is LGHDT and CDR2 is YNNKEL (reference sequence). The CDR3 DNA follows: TGTGCCAGCAGCCAAGAATTGGGCCTTTATGGCTACACCTTC. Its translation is CASSQELGLYGYTF.

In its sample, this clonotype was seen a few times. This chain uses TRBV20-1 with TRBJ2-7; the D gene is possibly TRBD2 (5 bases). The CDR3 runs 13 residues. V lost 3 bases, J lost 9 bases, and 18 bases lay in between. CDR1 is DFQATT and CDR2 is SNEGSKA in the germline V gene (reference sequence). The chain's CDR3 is CSASGGGPFGQYF. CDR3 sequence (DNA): TGCAGTGCTAGTGGAGGCGGGCCTTTCGGGCAGTACTTC.

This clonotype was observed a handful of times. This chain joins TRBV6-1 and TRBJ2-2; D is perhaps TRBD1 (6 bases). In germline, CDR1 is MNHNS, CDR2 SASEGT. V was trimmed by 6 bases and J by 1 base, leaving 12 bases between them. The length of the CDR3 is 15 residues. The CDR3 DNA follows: TGTGCCAGCAGCAGGGACACTAGGAACACCGGGGAGCTGTTTTTT. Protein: CASSRDTRNTGELFF.

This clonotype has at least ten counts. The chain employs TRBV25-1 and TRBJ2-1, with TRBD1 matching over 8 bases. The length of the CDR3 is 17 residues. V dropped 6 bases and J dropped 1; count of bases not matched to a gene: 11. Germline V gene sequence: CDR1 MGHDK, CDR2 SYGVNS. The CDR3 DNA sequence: TGTGCCAGCAGAGACGACAGGGGTCTAGATTCCTACAATGAGCAGTTCTTC. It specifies CASRDDRGLDSYNEQFF.

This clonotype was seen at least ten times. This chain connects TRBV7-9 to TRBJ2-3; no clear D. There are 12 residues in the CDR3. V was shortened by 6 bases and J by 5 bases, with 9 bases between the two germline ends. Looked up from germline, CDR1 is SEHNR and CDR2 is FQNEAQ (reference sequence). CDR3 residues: CASRPNRDTQYF. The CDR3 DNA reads TGTGCCAGCAGACCGAATCGAGATACGCAGTATTTT. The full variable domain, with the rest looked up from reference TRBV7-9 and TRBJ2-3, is DTGVSQNPRHKITKRGQNVTFRCDPISEHNRLYWYRQTLGQGPEFLTYFQNEAQLEKSRLLSDRFSAERPKGSFSTLEIQRTEQGDSAMYLCASRPNRDTQYFGPGTRLTVL.

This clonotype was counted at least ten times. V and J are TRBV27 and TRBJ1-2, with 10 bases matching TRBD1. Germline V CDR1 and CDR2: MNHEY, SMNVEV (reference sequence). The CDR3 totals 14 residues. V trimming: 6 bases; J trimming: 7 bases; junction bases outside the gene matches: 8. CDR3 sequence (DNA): TGTGCCAGCAGCCCGGACAGGGGGGTGAGTGGCTACACCTTC. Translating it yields CASSPDRGVSGYTF.

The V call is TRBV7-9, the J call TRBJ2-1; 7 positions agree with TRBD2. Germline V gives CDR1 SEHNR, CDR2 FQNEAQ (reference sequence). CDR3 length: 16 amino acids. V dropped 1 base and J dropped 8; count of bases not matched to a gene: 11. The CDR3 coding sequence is TGTGCCAGCAGCTTAGAAGGGAGGGGATCCTTGCATGAGCAGTTCTTC. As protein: CASSLEGRGSLHEQFF.

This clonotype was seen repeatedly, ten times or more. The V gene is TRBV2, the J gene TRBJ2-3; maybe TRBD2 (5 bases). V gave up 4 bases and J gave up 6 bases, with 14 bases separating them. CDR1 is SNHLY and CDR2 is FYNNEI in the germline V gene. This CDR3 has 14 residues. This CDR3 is CASSAWARGDTQYF. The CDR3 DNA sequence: TGTGCCAGCAGTGCTTGGGCTAGAGGGGATACGCAGTATTTT.

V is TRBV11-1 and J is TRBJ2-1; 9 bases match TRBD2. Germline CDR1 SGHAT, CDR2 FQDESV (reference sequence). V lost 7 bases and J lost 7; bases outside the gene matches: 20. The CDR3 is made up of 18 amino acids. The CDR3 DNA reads TGTGCCAGCATGGAGGGTCTCGGGTCCGCGGGGGGGCGGAATGAGCAGTTCTTC. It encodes CASMEGLGSAGGRNEQFF.

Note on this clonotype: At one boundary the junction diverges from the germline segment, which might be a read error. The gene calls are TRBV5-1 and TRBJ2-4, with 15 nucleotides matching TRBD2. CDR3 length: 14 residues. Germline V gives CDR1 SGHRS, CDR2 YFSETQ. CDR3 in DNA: TGTGCCAGCAGCTTGAGGACTAGCGGGAGGGCTCAGTACTTC. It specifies CASSLRTSGRAQYF.

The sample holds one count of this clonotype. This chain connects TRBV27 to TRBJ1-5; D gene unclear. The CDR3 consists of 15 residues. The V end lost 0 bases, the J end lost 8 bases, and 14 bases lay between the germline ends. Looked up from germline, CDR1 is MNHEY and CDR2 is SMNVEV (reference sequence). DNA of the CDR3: TGTGCCAGCAGTTTATCCCGATGGCCGATCGAGCCCCAGCATTTT. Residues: CASSLSRWPIEPQHF.

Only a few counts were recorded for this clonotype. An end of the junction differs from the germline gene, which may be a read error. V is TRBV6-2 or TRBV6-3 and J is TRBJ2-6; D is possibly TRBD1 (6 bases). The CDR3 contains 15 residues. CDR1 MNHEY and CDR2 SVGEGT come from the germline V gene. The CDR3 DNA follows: TGTGCCAGCACGAAGGGGGTTTCTGGGGCCAGCGTCCTGACTTTC. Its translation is CASTKGVSGASVLTF.

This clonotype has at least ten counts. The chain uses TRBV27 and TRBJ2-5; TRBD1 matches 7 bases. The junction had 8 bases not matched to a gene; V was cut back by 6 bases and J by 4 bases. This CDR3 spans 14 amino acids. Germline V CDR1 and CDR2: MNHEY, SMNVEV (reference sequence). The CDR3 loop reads CASRPTGAGETQYF. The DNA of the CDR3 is TGTGCCAGCAGGCCTACAGGGGCCGGAGAGACCCAGTACTTC.